Included here is one T cell receptor beta chain sequence, with context. A much larger clone sits a single nucleotide away, making a read error possible. RNA transcripts served as the template for amplifying TCR beta CDR3 regions. TCR CDR3 regions were first amplified by RT-PCR with HTBI primers. Each CDR3 protein is one row after TCRdb ran MiXCR on the multiplex PCR reads. The sample gives under 650,000 distinct CDR3 sequences, roughly 15% of which show up once; 3.8% is in the top ten. The V and J ends lost 9 bases and 6 bases respectively, with 21 bases between them. From germline, CDR1 is MNHNS and CDR2 SASEGT. The CDR3 contains 15 residues. The data were taken from a study of T cells in Graves' hyperthyroidism and ophthalmopathy.

This TCR came from a woman aged 25 to 39 with Graves' hyperthyroidism. The sequencing sample was made of blood. V gene TRBV6-1 combines with J gene TRBJ2-1; D is unresolved. The CDR3 coding sequence is TGTGCCAGTCTCACTTCTTCCCTCCTAGGCAATGAGCAGTTCTTC. Protein product: CASLTSSLLGNEQFF.